The TCR beta chain under discussion was sequenced for a study of blood T cells in healthy people across ages (dated by TCRdb to between 2014 and 2017). Background for the entire study: In model experiments, template switching captured roughly one uniquely barcoded TCR beta cDNA molecule for every two T cells. Using the same blood draw, the study looked at two additional independent replicas of 1 million unique cDNA reads for two donors, one aged 18 to 30 and the other aged 80 or older. Using deep sequencing normalized with unique cDNA molecular identifiers, the study measured how TCR beta repertoire diversity changes with age. The donors were split into four age groups: young (average about 15 years), middle-aged (roughly 40), aged (more than 55) and long-lived (under 85). To avoid experimental bias, donors of different ages were spread randomly across the sequencing lanes.

CDR1 and CDR2 (SEHNR, FQNEAQ) derive from the germline V gene (reference sequence). From the cysteine up to the phenylalanine, the CDR3 has a length of 19 residues. Only the CDR3 region is kept as DNA, spanning 57 bases read in frame from base 1. The germline V and J ends show losses of 2 bases and 7 bases respectively, and no gene match explains 18 bases of the junction. Worth noting for this clonotype: Its antigen is currently not known. It has no much larger one-base neighbor in the sample; base qualities were not kept.

The donors were under 40 Caucasian individuals from Russia, aged roughly 6 to 100 years, who were systemically healthy. Each donor gave about 9.2 milliliters of peripheral blood, drawn into EDTA-treated Vacutainer tubes. Ficoll-Paque density-gradient centrifugation was used to isolate PBMCs, with at least 6 million per sample. Total RNA, at least 5 micrograms per sample, was extracted from PBMCs with Trizol reagent. For every donor, flow cytometry on a PBMC aliquot measured the percentage of naive CD45RAhigh/CD27high T cells. Overall results and qualifications from the work: The long-lived group showed more naive CD4+ T cells, fewer expanded clones and increased TCR diversity than the aged group, suggesting age selection. Donor CMV infection status was unknown, potentially confounding age-related changes in expanded clonotypes. The percentage of naive T cells measured by flow cytometry correlated strongly with observed TCR beta diversity. Because profiling used bulk unsorted PBMCs, naive and antigen-experienced compartments could not be compared conclusively. Estimates of total diversity from one million sequenced T cells were regarded as lower bounds and underestimates. As age increased, observed TCR beta diversity per million T cells dropped in a roughly linear way, and a significant reduction was already evident by age approximately 40.

Preparation of the library involved 5' RACE. Sequenced on an Illumina HiSeq 2500. A second PCR of about 6 to 12 cycles was run with a J-beta primer mix and a sample-barcoded 5' primer. A unique molecular identifier was introduced onto each TCR beta cDNA molecule by a template-switch 5' adaptor carrying 12 random nucleotides. Each sample yielded at least 3 million CDR3-containing paired-end reads. First-strand cDNA was synthesized from all RNA with the Mint cDNA synthesis kit, primed by a TRBC-specific oligonucleotide. Following uracil-DNA glycosylase treatment, all cDNA underwent a first 18-cycle PCR with the universal primers M1SS and BC2_uni_R. On the study's bioinformatics: Normalization of each sample was performed by random selection of 1 million high-quality reads, each carrying a distinct molecular identifier. Reads with shared molecular identifiers were discarded instead of being binned into consensus sequences. MiTCR, with a Q25 quality threshold and the strictest error-elimination algorithm, was used for CDR3 identification, clonotype clustering and error correction. A nonparametric unseen species model with Euler transformation was used to estimate a lower bound on total TCR beta diversity. TCRdb's own reprocessing of the public reads used fastp at Q25 and MiXCR and kept productive beta chains. Each record represents a unique CDR3 protein, reported with the most common genes and DNA among its rows. The V and J calls, along with clone size, are taken from TCRdb and not from the paper's own processing. The sample data list roughly 1.5 million distinct CDR3 sequences, and less than 45% of these were observed just once. The ten top clones hold roughly 3.7% of the sample.

The V gene is TRBV7-9 and the J gene is TRBJ2-1, with 9 bases in between that match TRBD2. The origin of this receptor is a woman younger than 35 in good health. The sample consisted of blood. The CDR3 here reads CASSLFSAGGPLSRNEQFF. Here is the DNA: TGTGCCAGCAGCTTATTTTCGGCGGGGGGGCCGTTGAGTAGGAATGAGCAGTTCTTC.